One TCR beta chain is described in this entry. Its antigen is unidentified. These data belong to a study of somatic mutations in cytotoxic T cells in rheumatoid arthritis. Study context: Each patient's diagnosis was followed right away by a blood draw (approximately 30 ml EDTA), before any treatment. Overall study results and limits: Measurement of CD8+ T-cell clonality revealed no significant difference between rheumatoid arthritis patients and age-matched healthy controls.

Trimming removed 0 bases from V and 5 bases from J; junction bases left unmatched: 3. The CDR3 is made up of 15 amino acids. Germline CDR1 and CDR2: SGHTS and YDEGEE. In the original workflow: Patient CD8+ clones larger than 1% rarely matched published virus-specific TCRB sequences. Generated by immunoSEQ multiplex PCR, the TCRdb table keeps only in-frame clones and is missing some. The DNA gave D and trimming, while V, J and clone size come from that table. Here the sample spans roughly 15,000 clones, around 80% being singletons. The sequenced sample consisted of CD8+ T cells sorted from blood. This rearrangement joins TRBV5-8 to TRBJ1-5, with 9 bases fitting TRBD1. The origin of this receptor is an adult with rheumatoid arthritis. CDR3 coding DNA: TGTGCCAGCAGCTTGGGGGACAGGGAGGATCAGCCCCAGCATTTT. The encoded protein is CASSLGDREDQPQHF.